The 17 T cell receptor beta chains below were found in one sample sequenced in a study of Graves' ophthalmopathy and Graves' hyperthyroidism. RNA transcripts provided the template for amplifying TCR beta CDR3 regions. HTBI primers served in a first-round RT-PCR, which a second-round multiplex PCR followed. TCRdb itself ran the multiplex PCR reads through MiXCR, one entry per CDR3 protein. Counted here are 350,000 to 400,000 distinct CDR3 sequences, 15% to 19% occurring once; the ten biggest clones make up 5.5% to 8%. The material sequenced was peripheral blood. The source is a woman aged 18-30 years with stable Graves' hyperthyroidism.

This clonotype appeared a few times. V usage is TRBV4-1 and J usage is TRBJ1-2; 10 nucleotides align to TRBD1. V lost 1 base and J lost 4; bases outside the gene matches: 12. From germline, CDR1 is MGHRA and CDR2 YSYEKL. The CDR3 loop spans 18 amino acids. DNA for the CDR3: TGCGCCAGCAGCCAAGCACAGACGACAGGGGGCGCAGCCTATGGCTACACCTTC. Its translation is CASSQAQTTGGAAYGYTF.

The rearrangement links TRBV19 to TRBJ2-7, with no clear D. CDR1 is LNHDA, CDR2 SQIVND, per germline (reference sequence). V lost 3 bases, J lost 1 base, and 7 bases lay in between. The CDR3 length is 13 residues. The CDR3 region is CASSIEQSYEQYF. For the CDR3, the DNA is TGTGCCAGTAGTATTGAACAGTCCTACGAGCAGTACTTC. The full variable domain, with the rest looked up from reference TRBV19 and TRBJ2-7, is DGGITQSPKYLFRKEGQNVTLSCEQNLNHDAMYWYRQDPGQGLRLIYYSQIVNDFQKGDIAEGYSVSREKKESFPLTVTSAQKNPTAFYLCASSIEQSYEQYFGPGTRLTVT.

As for this clonotype: A much bigger clone sits one base away, suggesting this may be a read error. This chain links TRBV6-1 with TRBJ1-2; D unresolved. Trimming took off 4 bases at V and 8 bases at J, with 14 bases between the two ends. This CDR3 spans 13 amino acids. In germline, CDR1 is MNHNS, CDR2 SASEGT. The CDR3 DNA follows: TGTGCCAGCAGTGTCCAGCCCCAGGAGGGCTACACCTTC. As protein: CASSVQPQEGYTF.

This clonotype showed up many times. The rearrangement joins TRBV5-6 to TRBJ2-5, with 8 nucleotides matching TRBD1. This CDR3 comprises 14 residues. V shed 5 bases and J 3 bases; nucleotides not matched to a gene: 6. The germline CDR1 and CDR2 sequences are SGHDT and YYEEEE. The CDR3 region has the DNA TGTGCCAGCAGAAAGACAGGGGACAAAGAGACCCAGTACTTC. Translation gives CASRKTGDKETQYF.

The chain links TRBV20-1 to TRBJ1-6, with D unresolved. V was cut by 2 bases and J by 9 bases, with 11 bases left in between. The CDR3 runs to 13 residues. Germline V CDR1 and CDR2: DFQATT, SNEGSKA (reference sequence). CDR3 amino acids: CSARSTGGSPLHF. CDR3 coding DNA: TGCAGTGCTAGATCGACGGGAGGTTCACCCCTCCACTTT.

This clonotype was counted many times. The gene calls are TRBV12-3 or TRBV12-4 and TRBJ2-7; 7 bases are a match to TRBD1. This CDR3 spans 12 amino acids. The junction had 2 bases not matched to a gene; V was cut back by 5 bases and J by 4 bases. CDR3 bases: TGTGCCAGCAGTCGACAGGGATACGAGCAGTACTTC. The encoded protein is CASSRQGYEQYF.

This clonotype was recorded many times. The rearrangement links TRBV6-1 to TRBJ2-7, with D possibly called TRBD1 or TRBD2 (6 bases each). Germline V gene lookup returns CDR1 MNHNS and CDR2 SASEGT. The length of the CDR3 is 16 residues. Trimming took 5 bases from V and 4 from J, leaving 21 bases between them. Written as DNA, the CDR3 is TGTGCCAGCAGTCATGGTGAGGGGGGCCCGAGGTACGAGCAGTACTTC. This encodes CASSHGEGGPRYEQYF.

This clonotype has at least ten counts. The chain uses TRBV7-9 and TRBJ1-6; TRBD1 matches 7 bases. The junction had 7 bases not matched to a gene; V was cut back by 0 bases and J by 8 bases. The germline V gene encodes CDR1 SEHNR and CDR2 FQNEAQ (reference sequence). The CDR3 runs 16 residues. DNA of the CDR3: TGTGCCAGCAGCTTAGCGAGGGCAGGGGGAGATTCACCCCTCCACTTT. Protein: CASSLARAGGDSPLHF.

This clonotype was counted at least ten times. The chain uses TRBV6-5 and TRBJ2-4; 7 bases are shared with TRBD1. CDR1 is MNHEY, CDR2 SVGAGI, per germline. Trimming at V came to 10 bases and at J to 7 bases, leaving 10 bases not matched to a gene. The CDR3 loop spans 13 amino acids. CDR3 DNA sequence: TGTGCCACACAGGGGACATATACCAACATTCAGTACTTC. It codes for CATQGTYTNIQYF.

There are a few counts of this clonotype. This chain links TRBV18 with TRBJ1-1; D remains ambiguous. The CDR3 contains 17 residues. V dropped 3 bases and J dropped 0 bases, with 17 bases sitting between them. Germline CDR1 KGHSH, CDR2 LQKENI. CDR3 region: CASSPVSGVAVNTEAFF. The CDR3 nucleotides are TGTGCCAGCTCACCGGTGAGTGGGGTGGCCGTGAACACTGAAGCTTTCTTT.

This clonotype was counted many times. V usage is TRBV4-2 and J usage is TRBJ2-5, with TRBD2 matching over 7 bases. V shed 0 bases and J 1 base; nucleotides not matched to a gene: 5. The length of the CDR3 is 16 residues. Germline CDR1 LGHNA, CDR2 YNFKEQ. The CDR3 loop is CASSQERRGIQETQYF. For the CDR3, the DNA is TGTGCCAGCAGCCAAGAGAGGCGGGGGATCCAAGAGACCCAGTACTTC.

This clonotype has only a few counts. The V gene is TRBV5-1, the J gene TRBJ1-2; TRBD1 matches at 8 bases. Germline-derived CDR1 and CDR2 are SGHRS and YFSETQ. The CDR3 loop spans 15 amino acids. With V trimmed by 2 bases and J by 3 bases, 6 bases remained unmatched. As DNA, the CDR3 is TGCGCCAGCAGCTTTGGTGCGACAGGGGACTATGGCTACACCTTC. It codes for CASSFGATGDYGYTF.

This clonotype was counted many times. The rearrangement links TRBV7-2 to TRBJ2-7, with 8 bases fitting TRBD2. Germline assignment: CDR1 SGHTA and CDR2 FQGNSA. The CDR3 sequence is 15 residues long. With 2 bases clipped from V and 3 bases from J, the junction kept 6 bases outside the gene matches. For the CDR3, the DNA is TGTGCCAGCAGCTTAAGCGGGGGACTTAACTACGAGCAGTACTTC. It encodes CASSLSGGLNYEQYF. Full variable domain (remainder filled in from reference TRBV7-2 and TRBJ2-7): GAGVSQSPSNKVTEKGKDVELRCDPISGHTALYWYRQSLGQGLEFLIYFQGNSAPDKSGLPSDRFSAERTGGSVSTLTIQRTQQEDSAVYLCASSLSGGLNYEQYFGPGTRLTVT.

This clonotype was observed a handful of times. The V gene is TRBV6-2 or TRBV6-3, the J gene TRBJ2-2, with 15 nucleotides matching TRBD2. The germline gives CDR1 MNHEY, CDR2 SVGEGT. Trimming took 6 bases from V and 1 from J; bases not matched to a gene: 9. The CDR3 runs 19 residues. The CDR3 loop is CASSPGLAGGQGNTGELFF. In DNA form, the CDR3 reads TGTGCCAGCAGCCCCGGACTAGCGGGGGGGCAGGGGAACACCGGGGAGCTGTTTTTT.

This clonotype was counted at least ten times. V is TRBV24-1 and J is TRBJ1-1; 8 nucleotides agree with TRBD1. The CDR3 runs to 16 residues. CDR1 KGHDR and CDR2 SFDVKD come from the germline V gene. The V segment lost 1 base and the J segment 2 bases; nucleotides outside the gene matches: 5. CDR3 protein: CATSDFRGRNNTEAFF. CDR3 nucleotide sequence: TGTGCCACCAGTGATTTCAGGGGGCGGAACAACACTGAAGCTTTCTTT.

This clonotype has a count of ten or more. The chain links TRBV12-5 to TRBJ1-1, with a weak D call TRBD1 (5 bases). V lost 2 bases and J 2 bases, leaving 12 bases between the germline ends. Germline CDR1 is LGHNT and CDR2 is FRNRAP. This CDR3 contains 15 residues. The CDR3 nucleotides are TGTGCTAGTGGTTTGTGGTCAGGGCCTAACACTGAAGCTTTCTTT. Translating gives CASGLWSGPNTEAFF.

The table lists this clonotype with many counts. The J gene is TRBJ2-7, the V gene TRBV10-1; D not certain. V lost 4 bases, J lost 6 bases, and 13 bases lay in between. This CDR3 comprises 13 residues. CDR1 WNHNN and CDR2 SYGVQD come from the germline V gene (reference sequence). CDR3 sequence reads: CASSGRSQGEQYF. The CDR3 DNA sequence: TGCGCCAGCAGTGGACGGTCCCAAGGCGAGCAGTACTTC.